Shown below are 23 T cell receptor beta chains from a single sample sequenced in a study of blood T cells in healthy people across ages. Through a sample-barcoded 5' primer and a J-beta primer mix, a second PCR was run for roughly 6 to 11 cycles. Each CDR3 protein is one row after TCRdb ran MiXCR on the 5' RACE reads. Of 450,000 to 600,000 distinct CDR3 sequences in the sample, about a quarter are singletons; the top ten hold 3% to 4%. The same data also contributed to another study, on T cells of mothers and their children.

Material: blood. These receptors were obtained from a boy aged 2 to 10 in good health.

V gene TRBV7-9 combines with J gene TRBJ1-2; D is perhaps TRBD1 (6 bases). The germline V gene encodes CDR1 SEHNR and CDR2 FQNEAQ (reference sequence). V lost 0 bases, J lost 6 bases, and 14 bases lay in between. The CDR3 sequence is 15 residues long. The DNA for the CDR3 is TGTGCCAGCAGCTTAGCTGGCAGGGGAGTTCATGGCTACACCTTC. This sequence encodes CASSLAGRGVHGYTF.

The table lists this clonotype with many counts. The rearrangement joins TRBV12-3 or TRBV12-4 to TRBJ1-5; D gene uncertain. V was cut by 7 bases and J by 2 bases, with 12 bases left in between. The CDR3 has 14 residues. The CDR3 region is CASTIGYGNQPQHF. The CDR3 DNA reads TGTGCCAGCACCATAGGATACGGCAATCAGCCCCAGCATTTT.

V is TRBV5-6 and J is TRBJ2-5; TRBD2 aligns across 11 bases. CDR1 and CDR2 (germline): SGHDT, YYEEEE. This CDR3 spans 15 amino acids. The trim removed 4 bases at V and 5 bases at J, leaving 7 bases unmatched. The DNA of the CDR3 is TGTGCCAGCAGCACCCCTAGCGGGGGGCGGGAGACCCAGTACTTC. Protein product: CASSTPSGGRETQYF. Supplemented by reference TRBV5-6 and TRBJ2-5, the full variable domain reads DAGVTQSPTHLIKTRGQQVTLRCSPKSGHDTVSWYQQALGQGPQFIFQYYEEEERQRGNFPDRFSGHQFPNYSSELNVNALLLGDSALYLCASSTPSGGRETQYFGPGTRLLVL.

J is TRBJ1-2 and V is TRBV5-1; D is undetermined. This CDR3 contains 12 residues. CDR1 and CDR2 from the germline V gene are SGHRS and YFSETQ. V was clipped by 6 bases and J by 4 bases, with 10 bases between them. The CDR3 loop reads CASKETGYGYTF. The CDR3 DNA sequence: TGCGCCAGCAAGGAAACGGGCTATGGCTACACCTTC.

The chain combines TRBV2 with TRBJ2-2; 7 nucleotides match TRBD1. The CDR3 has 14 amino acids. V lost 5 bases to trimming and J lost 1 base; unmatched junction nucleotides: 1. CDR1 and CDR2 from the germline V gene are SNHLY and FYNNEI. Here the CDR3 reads CASSWTGNTGELFF. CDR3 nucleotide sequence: TGTGCCAGCAGTTGGACAGGGAACACCGGGGAGCTGTTTTTT.

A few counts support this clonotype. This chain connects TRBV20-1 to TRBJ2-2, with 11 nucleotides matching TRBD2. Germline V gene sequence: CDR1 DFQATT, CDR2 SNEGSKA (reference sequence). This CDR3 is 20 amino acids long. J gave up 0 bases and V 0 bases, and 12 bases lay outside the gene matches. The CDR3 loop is CSARDLGSGGAKANTGELFF. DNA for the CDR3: TGCAGTGCTAGAGATCTAGGTAGCGGGGGGGCAAAGGCGAACACCGGGGAGCTGTTTTTT.

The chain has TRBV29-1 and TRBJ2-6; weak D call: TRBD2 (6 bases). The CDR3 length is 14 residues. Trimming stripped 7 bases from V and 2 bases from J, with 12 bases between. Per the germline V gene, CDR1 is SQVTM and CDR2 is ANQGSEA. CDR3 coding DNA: TGCAGCGCTTTGGGAGGACCTGGGGCCAACGTCCTGACTTTC. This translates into CSALGGPGANVLTF.

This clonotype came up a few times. DNA for the CDR3: TGCAGCGTCGACGGGGAATCCTACGAGCAGTACTTC. Protein: CSVDGESYEQYF. The chain carries TRBV29-1 and TRBJ2-5; perhaps TRBD2 as D (5 bases). With the DNA end fitting TRBJ2-7 better, the J assignment may be wrong. This CDR3 has 12 residues. Germline loops: CDR1 SQVTM, CDR2 ANQGSEA.

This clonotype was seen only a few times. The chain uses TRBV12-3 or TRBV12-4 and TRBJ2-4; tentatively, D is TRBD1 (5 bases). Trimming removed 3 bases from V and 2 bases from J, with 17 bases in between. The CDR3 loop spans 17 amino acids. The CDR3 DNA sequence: TGTGCCAGCAGTTTTGTAGGGGCCAAAACGACCAAAAACATTCAGTACTTC. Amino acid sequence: CASSFVGAKTTKNIQYF.

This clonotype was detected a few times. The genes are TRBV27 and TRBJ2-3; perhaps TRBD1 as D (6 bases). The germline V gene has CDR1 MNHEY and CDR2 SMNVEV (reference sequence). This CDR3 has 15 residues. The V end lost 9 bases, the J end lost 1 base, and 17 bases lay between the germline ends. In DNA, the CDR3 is TGTGCCAGTACCTACAGGGTTGGGGGCACAGATACGCAGTATTTT. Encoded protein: CASTYRVGGTDTQYF.

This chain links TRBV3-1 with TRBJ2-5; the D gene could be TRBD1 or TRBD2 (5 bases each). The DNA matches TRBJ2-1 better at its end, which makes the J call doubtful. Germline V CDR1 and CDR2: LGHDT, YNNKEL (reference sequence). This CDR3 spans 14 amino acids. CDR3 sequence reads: CASSFLGTHNEQFF. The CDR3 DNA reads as TGTGCCAGCAGCTTCTTGGGGACCCACAATGAGCAGTTCTTC.

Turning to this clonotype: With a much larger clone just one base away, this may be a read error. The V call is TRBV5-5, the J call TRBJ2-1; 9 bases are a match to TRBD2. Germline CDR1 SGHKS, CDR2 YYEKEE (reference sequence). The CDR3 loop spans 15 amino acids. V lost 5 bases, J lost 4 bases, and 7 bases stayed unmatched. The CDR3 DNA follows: TGTGCCAGCAGTTCCGGGACTAGCAGATACAATGAGCAGTTCTTC. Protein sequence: CASSSGTSRYNEQFF.

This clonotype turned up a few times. This chain's CDR3 is CATSDPGRQSSYEQYF. For the CDR3, the DNA is TGTGCCACCAGTGATCCCGGTCGACAAAGCTCCTACGAGCAGTACTTC. This chain links TRBV24-1 with TRBJ2-7; D remains unclear. V was trimmed by 3 bases and J by 0 bases, leaving 14 bases between them. CDR3 length: 16 amino acids. CDR1 and CDR2 from the germline V gene are KGHDR and SFDVKD.

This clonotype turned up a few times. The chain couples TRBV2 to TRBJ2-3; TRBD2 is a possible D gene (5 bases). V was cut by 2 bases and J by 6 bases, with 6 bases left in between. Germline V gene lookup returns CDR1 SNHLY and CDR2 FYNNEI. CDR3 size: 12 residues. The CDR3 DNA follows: TGTGCCAGCAGTGAAAAGCGGGATACGCAGTATTTT. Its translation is CASSEKRDTQYF.

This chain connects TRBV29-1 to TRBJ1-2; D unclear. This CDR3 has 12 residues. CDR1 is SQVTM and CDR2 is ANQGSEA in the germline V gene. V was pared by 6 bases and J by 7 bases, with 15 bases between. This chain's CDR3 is CSVGWGDGGYTF. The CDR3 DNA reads TGCAGCGTCGGTTGGGGAGATGGTGGCTACACCTTC.

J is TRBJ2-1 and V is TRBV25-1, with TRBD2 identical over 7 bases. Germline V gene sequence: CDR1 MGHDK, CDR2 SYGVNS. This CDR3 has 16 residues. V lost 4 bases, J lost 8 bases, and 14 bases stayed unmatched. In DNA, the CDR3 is TGTGCCAGCAGTGCCGTCAGTGGCGGGAGATGGTATGAGCAGTTCTTC. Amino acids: CASSAVSGGRWYEQFF.

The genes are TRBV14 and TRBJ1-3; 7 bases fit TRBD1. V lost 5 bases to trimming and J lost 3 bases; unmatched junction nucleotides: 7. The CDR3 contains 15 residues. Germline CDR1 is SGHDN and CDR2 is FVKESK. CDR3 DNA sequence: TGTGCCAGCAGCATTCAGGGGGGGCTTGGAAACACCATATATTTT. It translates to CASSIQGGLGNTIYF.

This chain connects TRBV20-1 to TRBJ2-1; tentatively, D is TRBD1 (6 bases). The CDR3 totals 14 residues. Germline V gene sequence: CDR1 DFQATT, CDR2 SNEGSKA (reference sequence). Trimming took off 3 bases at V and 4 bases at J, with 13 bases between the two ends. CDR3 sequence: CSARGHTVYNEQFF. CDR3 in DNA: TGCAGTGCTAGGGGACACACAGTATACAATGAGCAGTTCTTC.

The CDR3: CSALSAPGAGETQYF. CDR3 DNA sequence: TGCAGTGCCCTGTCCGCCCCAGGGGCGGGAGAGACCCAGTACTTC. The V call is TRBV20-1, the J call TRBJ2-5; a weak D match, TRBD1 (6 bases). In germline, CDR1 is DFQATT, CDR2 SNEGSKA (reference sequence). Trimming left V 6 bases short and J 4 bases short, with 21 bases between. CDR3 length: 15 amino acids.

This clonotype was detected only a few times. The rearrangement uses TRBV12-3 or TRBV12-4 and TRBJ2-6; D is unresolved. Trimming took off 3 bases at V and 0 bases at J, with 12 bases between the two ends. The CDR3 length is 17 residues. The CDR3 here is CASSFGQLNSGANVLTF. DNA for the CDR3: TGTGCCAGCAGTTTTGGGCAGCTTAACTCTGGGGCCAACGTCCTGACTTTC.

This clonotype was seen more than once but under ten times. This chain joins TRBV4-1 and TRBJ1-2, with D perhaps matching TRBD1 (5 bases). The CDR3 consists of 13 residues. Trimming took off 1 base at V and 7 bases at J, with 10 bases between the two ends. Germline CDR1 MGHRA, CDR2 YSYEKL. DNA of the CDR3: TGCGCCAGCAGCCAAGGGGAGGGGACTGGCTACACCTTC. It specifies CASSQGEGTGYTF.

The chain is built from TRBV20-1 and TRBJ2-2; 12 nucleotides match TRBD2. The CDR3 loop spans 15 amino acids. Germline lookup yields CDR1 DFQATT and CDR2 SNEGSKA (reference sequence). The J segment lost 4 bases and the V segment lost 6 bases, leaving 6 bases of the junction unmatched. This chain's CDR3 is CSAKTSGRFTGELFF. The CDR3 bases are TGCAGTGCAAAGACTAGCGGGAGATTCACCGGGGAGCTGTTTTTT.

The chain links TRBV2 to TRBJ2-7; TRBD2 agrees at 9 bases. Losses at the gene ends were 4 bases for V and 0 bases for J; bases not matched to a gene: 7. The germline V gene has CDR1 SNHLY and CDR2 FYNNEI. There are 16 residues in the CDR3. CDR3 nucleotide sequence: TGTGCCAGCAGTGTAGAGGCGGGAGGGAACTCCTACGAGCAGTACTTC. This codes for CASSVEAGGNSYEQYF.